The present entry profiles one TCR beta chain with its context. Its antigen remains unidentified. The sample originates from a study of circulating CD8 cells and anti-PD-1 response in melanoma. About the research overall: Nivolumab was given intravenously at 3 mg/kg every 2 weeks. Responders had complete or partial responses; non-responders had stable or progressive disease.

Findings and caveats of the study: At M1, fewer than 7% of TRB clonotypes appeared in multiple subsets. Only baseline and M1 samples entered the published repertoire comparisons.

The V gene's germline CDR1 is SGHNT and CDR2 YYREEE (reference sequence). The CDR3 has 14 residues. The V end lost 3 bases, the J end lost 6 bases, and 13 bases lay between the germline ends. Live CD3+CD8+TCRalphabeta+ cells were sorted into four subsets by PD-1 and/or TIGIT. Using approximately 15 ng of total RNA, TCR libraries were made with the QIAseq Immune Repertoire TCR panel. TCRdb re-analysed the reads in MiXCR, keeping a single row per CDR3 protein. The data hold a few hundred distinct CDR3 sequences, with 8.8% observed a single time. The chain carries TRBV5-4 and TRBJ2-1; D might be TRBD1 or TRBD2, each matching 5 bases. The specimen comprised CD8+ T cells from PBMCs, sampled at baseline or after one month of anti-PD-1 therapy (not recorded which). The origin of this receptor is a human donor with melanoma. CDR3 in DNA: TGTGCCAGCAGCTCTCGGGGCGAGGGCAATGAGCAGTTCTTC. As protein: CASSSRGEGNEQFF.